The 22 T cell receptor beta chains below were found in one sample sequenced in a study of cytomegalovirus exposure and HLA in healthy donors. The PCR employed 60 Vbeta primers together with 13 Jbeta primers. TCRdb's copy holds only in-frame clones and misses some; the assay was immunoSEQ multiplex PCR. Among 150,000 or so clones listed, approximately 70% were seen once. Sequenced: PBMCs. The receptor source for this set is a woman between 55 and 75 years old in good health and CMV-seropositive.

This clone has just a few counts. The chain uses TRBV12-5 and TRBJ2-1, with 10 bases that match TRBD2. CDR1 is LGHNT and CDR2 is FRNRAP in the germline V gene. CDR3 length: 15 residues. Trimming removed 5 bases from V and 4 bases from J; junction bases left unmatched: 5. DNA of the CDR3: TGTGCTAGTGGTCCCTTAGCGGGAGGATACAATGAGCAGTTCTTC. Protein: CASGPLAGGYNEQFF.

The chain recombines TRBV18 with TRBJ2-5, with D possibly matching TRBD2 (6 bases). The CDR3 is 14 residues long. Germline assignment: CDR1 KGHSH and CDR2 LQKENI. V was clipped by 0 bases and J by 5 bases, with 10 bases between them. CDR3 sequence reads: CASSPPTSRETQYF. The CDR3 nucleotides are TGTGCCAGCTCACCACCGACTAGTCGGGAGACCCAGTACTTC.

The chain combines TRBV4-1 with TRBJ2-1; 9 positions agree with TRBD2. The CDR3 runs 16 residues. CDR1 MGHRA and CDR2 YSYEKL come from the germline V gene. V lost 1 base to trimming and J lost 5 bases; unmatched junction nucleotides: 6. The CDR3 DNA sequence: TGCGCCAGCAGCCAAGGAGTAGCGGGAGCTCACAATGAGCAGTTCTTC. It yields the protein CASSQGVAGAHNEQFF.

This chain links TRBV2 with TRBJ1-1; the match to TRBD1 covers 7 bases. Germline lookup yields CDR1 SNHLY and CDR2 FYNNEI. Trimming took 6 bases from V and 3 from J; bases not matched to a gene: 4. This CDR3 comprises 13 residues. CDR3: CASRGGQHTEAFF. The DNA of the CDR3 is TGTGCCAGCAGGGGGGGACAGCACACTGAAGCTTTCTTT.

The J gene is TRBJ2-3, the V gene TRBV27; D remains ambiguous. The CDR3 contains 13 residues. CDR1 is MNHEY, CDR2 SMNVEV, per germline (reference sequence). Trimming took 6 bases from V and 2 from J, leaving 9 bases between them. The chain's CDR3 is CASRRRNTDTQYF. The CDR3 bases are TGTGCCAGCAGGCGGAGAAACACAGATACGCAGTATTTT.

V and J are TRBV4-1 and TRBJ1-2; tentatively, D is TRBD1 (6 bases). This CDR3 has 16 residues. The V end lost 0 bases, the J end lost 4 bases, and 15 bases lay between the germline ends. Germline V gene data show CDR1 as MGHRA and CDR2 as YSYEKL. CDR3: CASSQDPPPGAYGYTF. CDR3 nucleotide sequence: TGCGCCAGCAGCCAAGACCCCCCGCCAGGGGCCTATGGCTACACCTTC.

This clone was observed many times. The chain recombines TRBV19 with TRBJ2-1, with D possibly being TRBD1 (5 bases). Germline loops: CDR1 LNHDA, CDR2 SQIVND (reference sequence). V dropped 7 bases and J dropped 6 bases, with 10 bases sitting between them. The CDR3 length is 12 residues. The CDR3 bases are TGTGCCAGTATGGCTAGGGGCAATGAGCAGTTCTTC. Amino acid sequence: CASMARGNEQFF.

The chain couples TRBV5-1 to TRBJ2-1; 8 nucleotides line up with TRBD2. V was pared by 3 bases and J by 6 bases, with 8 bases of the junction left unmatched. The CDR3 covers 15 residues. The germline CDR1 and CDR2 sequences are SGHRS and YFSETQ. This CDR3 is CASSSSAGGFNEQFF. The CDR3 DNA follows: TGCGCCAGCAGCTCCTCGGCGGGAGGCTTCAATGAGCAGTTCTTC.

This clone was picked up a small number of times. V usage is TRBV28 and J usage is TRBJ2-7; 8 bases fit TRBD2. This CDR3 has 13 residues. CDR1 is MDHEN, CDR2 SYDVKM, per germline. V lost 5 bases, J lost 3 bases, and 3 bases stayed unmatched. CDR3 region: CASSASGFYEQYF. The CDR3 DNA sequence: TGTGCCAGCAGTGCTAGCGGGTTCTACGAGCAGTACTTC. Combining the CDR3 with reference TRBV28 and TRBJ2-7 gives the whole variable domain DVKVTQSSRYLVKRTGEKVFLECVQDMDHENMFWYRQDPGLGLRLIYFSYDVKMKEKGDIPEGYSVSREKKERFSLILESASTNQTSMYLCASSASGFYEQYFGPGTRLTVT.

This clone came up a few times. CDR3 nucleotide sequence: TGTGCCAGCACCCCTCCGCCCCGTTCAACTCTGAACACTGAAGCTTTCTTT. Translating gives CASTPPPRSTLNTEAFF. The chain uses TRBV25-1 and TRBJ1-1; D remains ambiguous. CDR3 length equals 17 residues. Per germline, CDR1 MGHDK and CDR2 SYGVNS. V lost 7 bases and J 0 bases, leaving 21 bases between the germline ends.

The CDR3 protein is CASSQVVVGTGGGSEAFF. The DNA of the CDR3 is TGCGCCAGCAGCCAAGTGGTAGTCGGGACAGGGGGTGGCTCTGAAGCTTTCTTT. The genes are TRBV4-1 and TRBJ1-1; 11 nucleotides match TRBD1. V shed 1 base, J shed 6 bases, and the junction held 13 bases outside the gene matches. Looked up from germline, CDR1 is MGHRA and CDR2 is YSYEKL. This CDR3 spans 18 amino acids.

The chain uses TRBV5-5 and TRBJ1-2; 7 bases are shared with TRBD1. Germline CDR1 SGHKS, CDR2 YYEKEE (reference sequence). The CDR3 totals 12 residues. J lost 6 bases, V lost 2 bases, and 1 base had no gene match. The DNA for the CDR3 is TGTGCCAGCAGCTTCCAGGGGGATGGCTACACCTTC. It is translated as CASSFQGDGYTF.

The V call is TRBV7-9, the J call TRBJ2-1; TRBD2 agrees at 10 bases. This CDR3 is built from 14 residues. Germline CDR1 SEHNR, CDR2 FQNEAQ (reference sequence). The junction had 4 bases not matched to a gene; V was cut back by 4 bases and J by 7 bases. CDR3 region: CASSSAGGPNEQFF. The CDR3 bases are TGTGCCAGCAGCTCAGCGGGAGGGCCTAATGAGCAGTTCTTC. Full variable domain (remainder filled in from reference TRBV7-9 and TRBJ2-1): DTGVSQNPRHKITKRGQNVTFRCDPISEHNRLYWYRQTLGQGPEFLTYFQNEAQLEKSRLLSDRFSAERPKGSFSTLEIQRTEQGDSAMYLCASSSAGGPNEQFFGPGTRLTVL.

This clone showed up just a few times. Here the CDR3 reads CASSLDRDNQPQHF. The CDR3 nucleotides read TGTGCCAGCAGCTTAGACAGGGACAATCAGCCCCAGCATTTT. The chain has TRBV7-2 and TRBJ1-5, with a possible D match to TRBD1 (6 bases). Germline assignment: CDR1 SGHTA and CDR2 FQGNSA. V was clipped by 1 base and J by 3 bases, with 7 bases between them. The CDR3 covers 14 residues. Drawing the rest from reference TRBV7-2 and TRBJ1-5, the complete variable domain is GAGVSQSPSNKVTEKGKDVELRCDPISGHTALYWYRQSLGQGLEFLIYFQGNSAPDKSGLPSDRFSAERTGGSVSTLTIQRTQQEDSAVYLCASSLDRDNQPQHFGDGTRLSIL.

The CDR3 protein is CASSPRTGGTGELFF. In DNA, the CDR3 is TGTGCCAGCAGCCCTCGGACAGGGGGGACCGGGGAGCTGTTTTTT. The J gene is TRBJ2-2, the V gene TRBV9; 10 bases fit TRBD1. This CDR3 is built from 15 residues. The germline CDR1 and CDR2 sequences are SGDLS and YYNGEE. V was pared by 4 bases and J by 5 bases, with 5 bases of the junction left unmatched.

This clone came up a few times. V gene TRBV29-1 combines with J gene TRBJ1-5; 9 bases agree with TRBD1. This CDR3 has 14 amino acids. Losses at the gene ends were 7 bases for V and 1 base for J; bases not matched to a gene: 5. Germline CDR1 and CDR2: SQVTM and ANQGSEA. CDR3 in amino acids: CSAGTGLSNQPQHF. The CDR3, as DNA: TGCAGCGCCGGGACAGGGCTGAGCAATCAGCCCCAGCATTTT.

This clone has a handful of counts. This sequence joins TRBV7-2 and TRBJ1-5, with 7 bases lining up with TRBD1. Germline values: CDR1 SGHTA, CDR2 FQGNSA. The CDR3 loop spans 19 amino acids. V gave up 5 bases and J gave up 2 bases; unmatched junction bases: 18. The chain's CDR3 is CASSLPPTGKLLGNQPQHF. The CDR3 DNA reads as TGTGCCAGCAGCCTTCCGCCGACAGGGAAGCTCTTGGGCAATCAGCCCCAGCATTTT.

This chain links TRBV11-2 with TRBJ1-1, with D unresolved. This CDR3 has 14 amino acids. Germline V gene lookup returns CDR1 SGHAT and CDR2 FQNNGV. Deletions cut 5 bases from V and 7 bases from J, with 17 bases between. CDR3 loop: CASSPRGRWNEAFF. The CDR3 DNA reads as TGTGCCAGCAGCCCTCGAGGGAGGTGGAATGAAGCTTTCTTT. Full variable domain (rest looked up from reference TRBV11-2 and TRBJ1-1): EAGVAQSPRYKIIEKRQSVAFWCNPISGHATLYWYQQILGQGPKLLIQFQNNGVVDDSQLPKDRFSAERLKGVDSTLKIQPAKLEDSAVYLCASSPRGRWNEAFFGQGTRLTVV.

This chain uses TRBV13 with TRBJ2-7; TRBD2 aligns across 16 bases. The CDR3 contains 17 residues. The junction had 10 bases not matched to a gene; V was cut back by 5 bases and J by 6 bases. Germline values: CDR1 PRHDT, CDR2 FYEKMQ (reference sequence). CDR3 sequence: CASSQGTSGRAYTEQYF. In DNA form, the CDR3 reads TGTGCCAGCAGCCAAGGGACTAGCGGGAGGGCCTATACCGAGCAGTACTTC.

This clone has only one observation. This chain connects TRBV2 to TRBJ1-2; TRBD1 agrees at 7 bases. From germline, CDR1 is SNHLY and CDR2 FYNNEI. The trim removed 1 base at V and 8 bases at J, leaving 10 bases unmatched. This CDR3 has 15 amino acids. As DNA, the CDR3 is TGTGCCAGCAGTGAAGACAGGGGAGAGGTGTCAGGCTACACCTTC. Amino acids: CASSEDRGEVSGYTF.

This chain joins TRBV10-3 and TRBJ1-2; possibly TRBD1 for D (6 bases). Trimming shortened V by 2 bases and J by 8 bases, and 12 bases separated the two germline ends. The CDR3 sequence is 13 residues long. Germline CDR1 is ENHRY and CDR2 is SYGVKD. The CDR3 loop is CAISETLQGGYTF. The CDR3 region has the DNA TGTGCCATCAGTGAGACCCTCCAGGGGGGCTACACCTTC.

This chain joins TRBV19 and TRBJ2-5; TRBD1 agrees at 7 bases. The CDR3 has 14 amino acids. J was trimmed by 5 bases and V by 3 bases; bases with no gene match: 6. Germline V gene sequence: CDR1 LNHDA, CDR2 SQIVND (reference sequence). As DNA, the CDR3 is TGTGCCAGTAGTATTGGAACAGGGGAGGAGACCCAGTACTTC. Protein sequence: CASSIGTGEETQYF.